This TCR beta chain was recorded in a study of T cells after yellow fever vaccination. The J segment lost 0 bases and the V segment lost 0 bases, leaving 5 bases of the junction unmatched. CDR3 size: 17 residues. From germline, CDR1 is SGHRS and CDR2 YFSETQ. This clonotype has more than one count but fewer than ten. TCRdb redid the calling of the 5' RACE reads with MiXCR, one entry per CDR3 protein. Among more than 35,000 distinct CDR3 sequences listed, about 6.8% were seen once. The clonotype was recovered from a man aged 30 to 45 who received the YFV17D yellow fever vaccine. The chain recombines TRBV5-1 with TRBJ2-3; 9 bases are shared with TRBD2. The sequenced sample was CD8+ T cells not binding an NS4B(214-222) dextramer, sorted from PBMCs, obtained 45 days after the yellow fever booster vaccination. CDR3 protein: CASSLGPSGISTDTQYF. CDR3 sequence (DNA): TGCGCCAGCAGCTTGGGCCCTAGCGGGATTAGCACAGATACGCAGTATTTT. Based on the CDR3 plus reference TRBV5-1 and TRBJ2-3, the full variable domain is KAGVTQTPRYLIKTRGQQVTLSCSPISGHRSVSWYQQTPGQGLQFLFEYFSETQRNKGNFPGRFSGRQFSNSRSEMNVSTLELGDSALYLCASSLGPSGISTDTQYFGPGTRLTVL.